Each of the 6 T cell receptor beta chains below was sequenced from the same sample in a study of post-analysis software for immune sequencing data. Their antigen targets remain unknown. General study points: Elevated frequency relative to controls characterized four or five TRBV segments in patients, TRBV5-6, TRBV5-1 and TRBV20-1 among them.

Every TCR beta cDNA library bore unique molecular identifiers. MiXCR, applied by TCRdb to the PCR reads, yields one record per CDR3 protein. The table has under 900,000 distinct CDR3 sequences, under 70% seen once. The material sequenced was blood. Every receptor here comes from a girl aged 10 to 17 with multiple sclerosis.

This clonotype has a handful of counts. CDR3 sequence reads: CSVEGNRESPYEQYF. The CDR3 nucleotides read TGCAGCGTTGAGGGGAACAGGGAAAGCCCCTACGAGCAGTACTTC. This chain uses TRBV29-1 with TRBJ2-7, with D maybe TRBD1 (6 bases). V was trimmed by 3 bases and J by 2 bases, leaving 17 bases between them. Germline V CDR1 and CDR2: SQVTM, ANQGSEA. The CDR3 is 15 amino acids.

The chain couples TRBV29-1 to TRBJ2-7; 7 nucleotides match TRBD1. This CDR3 contains 13 residues. Germline CDR1 and CDR2: SQVTM and ANQGSEA. The trim removed 7 bases at V and 3 bases at J, leaving 9 bases unmatched. The CDR3 is CSGRQGTGYEQYF. In DNA, the CDR3 is TGCAGCGGCCGACAGGGAACCGGCTACGAGCAGTACTTC.

The chain uses TRBV10-3 and TRBJ2-1; TRBD2 agrees at 7 bases. The CDR3 is 17 residues long. V dropped 4 bases and J dropped 0; count of bases not matched to a gene: 9. The germline gives CDR1 ENHRY, CDR2 SYGVKD. This CDR3 reads CAISALGEGSSYNEQFF. In DNA form, the CDR3 reads TGTGCCATCAGTGCCTTGGGGGAGGGTAGCTCCTACAATGAGCAGTTCTTC.

The chain combines TRBV15 with TRBJ2-1, with a possible D match to TRBD1 (6 bases). V dropped 0 bases and J dropped 0 bases, with 15 bases sitting between them. CDR1 and CDR2 (germline): LNHNV, YYDKDF (reference sequence). CDR3 length: 18 amino acids. Here the CDR3 DNA reads TGTGCCACCAGCAGAGATTTTGGGACACTCAGCTCCTACAATGAGCAGTTCTTC. This encodes CATSRDFGTLSSYNEQFF.

J is TRBJ1-2 and V is TRBV7-8, with 9 bases that match TRBD1. The junction had 8 bases not matched to a gene; V was cut back by 5 bases and J by 7 bases. This CDR3 spans 14 amino acids. CDR1 and CDR2 (germline): SGHVS, FQNEAQ. The CDR3 DNA reads as TGTGCCAGCAGCCAAGGGACAGGGCGGGGTGGCTACACCTTC. Protein product: CASSQGTGRGGYTF.

In this sample, this clonotype turned up once. The chain employs TRBV10-3 and TRBJ2-2, with D perhaps TRBD1 or TRBD2 (5 bases each). From germline, CDR1 is ENHRY and CDR2 SYGVKD. The CDR3 has 12 residues. V lost 9 bases and J lost 6, with 11 bases in between. The CDR3 reads CAIFGGAGELFF. CDR3 sequence (DNA): TGTGCCATTTTTGGGGGTGCCGGGGAGCTGTTTTTT.